Listed below are T cell receptor beta chains from one sample, sequenced in a study of T cells in Graves' hyperthyroidism and ophthalmopathy. In TCRdb, the multiplex PCR reads were re-called with MiXCR into one record per CDR3 protein. The data contain fewer than 350,000 distinct CDR3 sequences, about an eighth of them seen just once; the ten biggest clones take up approximately 8.6%. The sample taken for sequencing was blood. These receptors were obtained from a woman younger than 45 with Graves' hyperthyroidism that later progressed to Graves' ophthalmopathy. Each CDR3 is given with its conserved first and last residue. D genes are given only for firm matches. Size is stated for part of the rows, as once, few or many counts, or as a class when the clone is expanded.

clone size: many
CDR3 length: 16
V gene: TRBV9
J gene: TRBJ2-2
D gene: TRBD2
CDR3 protein: CASSLGTSVNTGELFF
CDR3 DNA: TGTGCCAGCAGCCTTGGGACTAGCGTGAACACCGGGGAGCTGTTTTTT

clone size: many
CDR3 length: 13
V gene: TRBV29-1
J gene: TRBJ2-3
D gene: -
CDR3 protein: CSVVRDSTDTQYF
CDR3 DNA: TGCAGCGTTGTCCGGGACAGCACAGATACGCAGTATTTT

clone size: many
CDR3 length: 13
V gene: TRBV28
J gene: TRBJ2-7
D gene: -
CDR3 protein: CASRPPPTHEQYF
CDR3 DNA: TGTGCCAGCAGACCCCCTCCAACACACGAGCAGTACTTC

clone size: many
CDR3 length: 13
V gene: TRBV12-3/TRBV12-4
J gene: TRBJ2-5
D gene: -
CDR3 protein: CASSLRRGETQYF
CDR3 DNA: TGTGCCAGCAGTTTAAGGCGGGGAGAGACCCAGTACTTC

clone size: many
CDR3 length: 13
V gene: TRBV12-3/TRBV12-4
J gene: TRBJ1-2
D gene: -
CDR3 protein: CASKTGLDYGYTF
CDR3 DNA: TGTGCCAGTAAGACAGGCCTTGACTATGGCTACACCTTC

clone size: many
CDR3 length: 15
V gene: TRBV12-3/TRBV12-4
J gene: TRBJ1-3
D gene: -
CDR3 protein: CASSFGDYSGNTIYF
CDR3 DNA: TGTGCCAGCAGTTTTGGGGACTACTCTGGAAACACCATATATTTT

clone size: many
CDR3 length: 15
V gene: TRBV5-1
J gene: TRBJ1-4
D gene: -
CDR3 protein: CASSLAGSTNEKLFF
CDR3 DNA: TGCGCCAGCAGCTTGGCCGGGTCAACTAATGAAAAACTGTTTTTT

clone size: many
CDR3 length: 13
V gene: TRBV7-9
J gene: TRBJ2-7
D gene: -
CDR3 protein: CASSLEVRRQQYF
CDR3 DNA: TGTGCCAGCAGCCTCGAGGTCAGGCGACAGCAGTACTTC

clone size: -
CDR3 length: 13
V gene: TRBV9
J gene: TRBJ1-1
D gene: TRBD1
CDR3 protein: CASSVGTGTKAFF
CDR3 DNA: TGTGCCAGCAGCGTAGGGACAGGGACCAAAGCTTTCTTT

clone size: -
CDR3 length: 15
V gene: TRBV6-5
J gene: TRBJ2-2
D gene: -
CDR3 protein: CASSLRASDTGELFF
CDR3 DNA: TGTGCCAGCAGTTTGAGGGCCTCAGACACCGGGGAGCTGTTTTTT

clone size: many
CDR3 length: 16
V gene: TRBV19
J gene: TRBJ2-1
D gene: -
CDR3 protein: CASSARTGASGGEQFF
CDR3 DNA: TGTGCCAGTAGTGCCCGGACAGGAGCGAGCGGGGGTGAGCAGTTCTTC

clone size: once
CDR3 length: 14
V gene: TRBV6-2/TRBV6-3
J gene: TRBJ2-5
D gene: -
CDR3 protein: CASSYSMRPGTQYF
CDR3 DNA: TGTGCCAGCAGTTACTCTATGCGGCCTGGGACCCAGTACTTC

clone size: many
CDR3 length: 14
V gene: TRBV4-3
J gene: TRBJ1-1
D gene: -
CDR3 protein: CASSQDRAGPEAFF
CDR3 DNA: TGCGCCAGCAGCCAAGATAGGGCCGGGCCTGAAGCTTTCTTT

clone size: many
CDR3 length: 15
V gene: TRBV12-3/TRBV12-4
J gene: TRBJ1-6
D gene: -
CDR3 protein: CASSLSRGEGSPLHF
CDR3 DNA: TGTGCCAGCAGTTTGAGTAGGGGGGAAGGGTCACCCCTCCACTTT

clone size: many
CDR3 length: 17
V gene: TRBV28
J gene: TRBJ2-7
D gene: TRBD2
CDR3 protein: CASSSVGAGGPNYEQYF
CDR3 DNA: TGTGCCAGCAGTTCGGTTGGGGCGGGAGGCCCAAACTACGAGCAGTACTTC

clone size: few
CDR3 length: 18
V gene: TRBV3-1
J gene: TRBJ1-3
D gene: -
CDR3 protein: CASSQRDMGGSSGNTIYF
CDR3 DNA: TGTGCCAGCAGCCAACGGGACATGGGGGGGTCCTCTGGAAACACCATATATTTT

clone size: many
CDR3 length: 13
V gene: TRBV7-9
J gene: TRBJ2-1
D gene: -
CDR3 protein: CASARGSYNEQFF
CDR3 DNA: TGTGCCAGTGCTAGGGGGTCATACAATGAGCAGTTCTTC

clone size: -
CDR3 length: 14
V gene: TRBV9
J gene: TRBJ2-7
D gene: TRBD2
CDR3 protein: CASSLTTSGSEQYF
CDR3 DNA: TGTGCCAGCAGCCTAACCACTAGCGGGAGTGAGCAGTACTTC

clone size: few
CDR3 length: 15
V gene: TRBV19
J gene: TRBJ2-3
D gene: -
CDR3 protein: CASSISHASTDTQYF
CDR3 DNA: TGTGCCAGTAGTATAAGTCACGCTAGCACAGATACGCAGTATTTT

clone size: -
CDR3 length: 13
V gene: TRBV11-2
J gene: TRBJ1-4
D gene: -
CDR3 protein: CASSFDLGEKLFF
CDR3 DNA: TGTGCCAGCAGCTTTGACCTTGGTGAAAAACTGTTTTTT

clone size: many
CDR3 length: 12
V gene: TRBV20-1
J gene: TRBJ2-1
D gene: -
CDR3 protein: CSARWVSGGEFF
CDR3 DNA: TGCAGTGCTAGGTGGGTTAGCGGAGGGGAGTTCTTC

clone size: many
CDR3 length: 15
V gene: TRBV4-3
J gene: TRBJ2-7
D gene: TRBD2
CDR3 protein: CASSPAGTSRHEQYF
CDR3 DNA: TGCGCCAGCAGCCCAGCCGGGACTAGTCGGCACGAGCAGTACTTC

clone size: few
CDR3 length: 14
V gene: TRBV19
J gene: TRBJ2-3
D gene: -
CDR3 protein: CASSMPGAADTQYF
CDR3 DNA: TGTGCCAGTAGTATGCCAGGGGCGGCAGATACGCAGTATTTT

clone size: many
CDR3 length: 12
V gene: TRBV29-1
J gene: TRBJ1-1
D gene: -
CDR3 protein: CSVERDGSEAFF
CDR3 DNA: TGCAGCGTTGAGAGAGACGGCTCAGAAGCTTTCTTT

clone size: many
CDR3 length: 12
V gene: TRBV7-2
J gene: TRBJ1-2
D gene: -
CDR3 protein: CASSLGEGGYTF
CDR3 DNA: TGTGCCAGCAGCTTAGGAGAAGGTGGCTACACCTTC

clone size: many
CDR3 length: 17
V gene: TRBV18
J gene: TRBJ2-1
D gene: TRBD1
CDR3 protein: CASSPLPSGTGVSEQFF
CDR3 DNA: TGTGCCAGCTCACCCCTCCCAAGCGGGACAGGGGTGTCTGAGCAGTTCTTC

clone size: many
CDR3 length: 14
V gene: TRBV3-1
J gene: TRBJ2-5
D gene: -
CDR3 protein: CASSLPLDTETQYF
CDR3 DNA: TGTGCCAGCAGCCTTCCGCTCGACACCGAGACCCAGTACTTC

clone size: many
CDR3 length: 14
V gene: TRBV5-1
J gene: TRBJ2-1
D gene: TRBD2
CDR3 protein: CASSLRLAWDEQFF
CDR3 DNA: TGCGCCAGCAGCCTACGACTAGCCTGGGATGAGCAGTTCTTC

clone size: -
CDR3 length: 16
V gene: TRBV3-1
J gene: TRBJ2-1
D gene: TRBD1
CDR3 protein: CASSQDLGTGPNEQFF
CDR3 DNA: TGTGCCAGCAGCCAAGATCTCGGGACAGGGCCCAATGAGCAGTTCTTC

clone size: many
CDR3 length: 15
V gene: TRBV2
J gene: TRBJ2-5
D gene: -
CDR3 protein: CASRPIGQGQETQYF
CDR3 DNA: TGTGCCAGCAGACCCATCGGGCAGGGGCAAGAGACCCAGTACTTC

clone size: medium-sized
CDR3 length: 12
V gene: TRBV6-1
J gene: TRBJ1-1
D gene: -
CDR3 protein: CASSKGSTEAFF
CDR3 DNA: TGTGCCAGCAGTAAGGGGAGCACTGAAGCTTTCTTT

clone size: many
CDR3 length: 14
V gene: TRBV3-1
J gene: TRBJ1-3
D gene: -
CDR3 protein: CASSTRGQGNTIYF
CDR3 DNA: TGTGCCAGCAGCACCCGGGGTCAAGGAAACACCATATATTTT

clone size: -
CDR3 length: 12
V gene: TRBV28
J gene: TRBJ2-4
D gene: -
CDR3 protein: CASRAHWDIQYF
CDR3 DNA: TGTGCCAGCAGGGCGCATTGGGACATTCAGTACTTC

clone size: -
CDR3 length: 16
V gene: TRBV6-2/TRBV6-3
J gene: TRBJ2-2
D gene: TRBD2
CDR3 protein: CASSSGLAGYTGELFF
CDR3 DNA: TGTGCCAGCAGTTCGGGACTAGCGGGCTACACCGGGGAGCTGTTTTTT

clone size: -
CDR3 length: 14
V gene: TRBV6-5
J gene: TRBJ2-3
D gene: -
CDR3 protein: CASSYSSATDTQYF
CDR3 DNA: TGTGCCAGCAGTTACTCGTCAGCCACAGATACGCAGTATTTT

clone size: many
CDR3 length: 14
V gene: TRBV28
J gene: TRBJ2-2
D gene: -
CDR3 protein: CASRWGTNTGELFF
CDR3 DNA: TGTGCCAGCAGATGGGGTACGAACACCGGGGAGCTGTTTTTT

clone size: few
CDR3 length: 13
V gene: TRBV10-3
J gene: TRBJ1-6
D gene: TRBD1
CDR3 protein: CAISPGQGTPLHF
CDR3 DNA: TGTGCCATCAGTCCGGGACAGGGAACACCCCTCCACTTT

clone size: few
CDR3 length: 14
V gene: TRBV29-1
J gene: TRBJ1-2
D gene: -
CDR3 protein: CSVEVIDGWHGYTF
CDR3 DNA: TGCAGCGTTGAAGTCATAGACGGCTGGCATGGCTACACCTTC

clone size: many
CDR3 length: 13
V gene: TRBV7-2
J gene: TRBJ2-3
D gene: -
CDR3 protein: CASSLSELTTQYF
CDR3 DNA: TGTGCCAGCAGCTTAAGCGAACTGACTACGCAGTATTTT

clone size: many
CDR3 length: 13
V gene: TRBV27
J gene: TRBJ1-5
D gene: -
CDR3 protein: CASSFSGGGPQHF
CDR3 DNA: TGTGCCAGCAGTTTCAGCGGGGGCGGGCCCCAGCATTTT

clone size: many
CDR3 length: 14
V gene: TRBV28
J gene: TRBJ2-7
D gene: -
CDR3 protein: CASTGGRPSYEQYF
CDR3 DNA: TGTGCCAGCACGGGGGGCAGGCCTTCCTACGAGCAGTACTTC

clone size: many
CDR3 length: 14
V gene: TRBV7-2
J gene: TRBJ2-1
D gene: -
CDR3 protein: CASSLNVIRNEQFF
CDR3 DNA: TGTGCCAGCAGCCTTAACGTGATTAGAAATGAGCAGTTCTTC

clone size: few
CDR3 length: 14
V gene: TRBV6-2/TRBV6-3
J gene: TRBJ1-2
D gene: -
CDR3 protein: CASSVGGETSGYTF
CDR3 DNA: TGTGCTAGCAGTGTTGGAGGGGAGACTAGTGGCTACACCTTC

clone size: -
CDR3 length: 16
V gene: TRBV27
J gene: TRBJ2-1
D gene: TRBD2
CDR3 protein: CASDIAGTSGYNEQFF
CDR3 DNA: TGTGCCAGCGATATTGCCGGGACTAGCGGATACAATGAGCAGTTCTTC

clone size: many
CDR3 length: 17
V gene: TRBV18
J gene: TRBJ1-6
D gene: -
CDR3 protein: CASSPSPALGRNSPLHF
CDR3 DNA: TGTGCCAGCTCACCCTCCCCCGCGTTGGGGAGAAATTCACCCCTCCACTTT

clone size: many
CDR3 length: 19
V gene: TRBV5-6
J gene: TRBJ2-5
D gene: -
CDR3 protein: CASSLVTLTRLMGWETQYF
CDR3 DNA: TGTGCCAGCAGCTTGGTAACACTCACCAGGCTGATGGGGTGGGAGACCCAGTACTTC

clone size: -
CDR3 length: 12
V gene: TRBV7-9
J gene: TRBJ2-7
D gene: -
CDR3 protein: CASNPGGDEQYF
CDR3 DNA: TGTGCCAGCAACCCCGGTGGGGACGAGCAGTACTTC

clone size: many
CDR3 length: 14
V gene: TRBV4-1
J gene: TRBJ2-7
D gene: -
CDR3 protein: CASSQDESSYEQYF
CDR3 DNA: TGCGCCAGCAGCCAAGACGAAAGCTCCTACGAGCAGTACTTC